This record covers a single T cell receptor (beta chain). Authors' data handling: For nucleated cells, counts were estimated from reference gene primer amplification. Data came from immunoSEQ multiplex PCR; TCRdb stores just in-frame clones and leaves some out. D and trimming were read from the DNA, whereas the V and J calls and clone size are those reported in that table. The sample includes approximately 170,000 clones, roughly nine tenths of them seen just once. This entry belongs to a study of blood T cell repertoires in COVID-19. At the level of the study: COVID-19 samples from acute and convalescent phases originated in the United States, Italy and Spain. PBMCs, B-cell-depleted T cells, or T cells were the source of the cDNA or gDNA that made up the material.

The CDR3 sequence is 14 residues long. Germline V CDR1 and CDR2: LNHDA, SQIVND (reference sequence). Germline trimming cut 6 bases from V and 11 bases from J; bases unmatched to any gene: 13. Sequenced material: peripheral blood. The rearrangement joins TRBV19 to TRBJ1-5, with 7 bases matching TRBD1. The sequence was collected from a woman of 80 years or more in a cohort sampled during active or convalescent COVID-19. The CDR3 sequence is CASSESGGPRAQHF. In nucleotides, the CDR3 is TGTGCCAGTAGCGAGTCAGGGGGTCCTAGAGCCCAGCATTTT.